The T cell receptor (beta chain) described here comes from a study of blood T cell repertoires in COVID-19. Trimming removed 6 bases from V and 2 bases from J; junction bases left unmatched: 8. CDR3 length: 15 residues. Germline lookup yields CDR1 MNHEY and CDR2 SVGAGI. Produced via immunoSEQ multiplex PCR; TCRdb's table is partial and in-frame only. The data hold about 350,000 clones, with 88% observed a single time. Participants were aged about 18 to 100 years, lived in around 25 US areas, and enrolled virtually. The chain carries TRBV6-5 and TRBJ2-5; 8 bases line up with TRBD2. The sample comprised PBMCs or T cells enriched from blood (not recorded which). This clonotype was sampled from a woman aged 25 to 45 who had been exposed to COVID-19. The CDR3 here is CASRGLAGAQETQYF. The CDR3 DNA reads as TGTGCCAGCAGAGGGCTAGCGGGCGCTCAAGAGACCCAGTACTTC.